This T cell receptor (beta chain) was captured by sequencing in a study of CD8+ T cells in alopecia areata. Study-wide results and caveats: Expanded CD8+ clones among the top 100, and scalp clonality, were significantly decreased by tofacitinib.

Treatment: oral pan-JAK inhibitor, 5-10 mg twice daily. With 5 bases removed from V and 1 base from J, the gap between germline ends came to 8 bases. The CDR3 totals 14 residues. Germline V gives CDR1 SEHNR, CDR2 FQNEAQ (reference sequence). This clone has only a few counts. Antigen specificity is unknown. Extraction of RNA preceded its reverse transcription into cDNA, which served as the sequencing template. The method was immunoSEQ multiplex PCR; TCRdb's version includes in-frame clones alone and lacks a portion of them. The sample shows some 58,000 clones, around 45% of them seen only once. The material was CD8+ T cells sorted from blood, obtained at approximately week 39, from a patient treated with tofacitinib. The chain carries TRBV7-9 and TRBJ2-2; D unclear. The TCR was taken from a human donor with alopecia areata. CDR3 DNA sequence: TGTGCCAGCAGCCCTCCCTTGAACACCGGGGAGCTGTTTTTT. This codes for CASSPPLNTGELFF.